This is a list of T cell receptor beta chains from one sample in a study of CD8 T cells in Susac syndrome. TCRdb processed the immunoSEQ multiplex PCR reads anew with MiXCR; each CDR3 protein has one entry. This repertoire shows around 170,000 distinct CDR3 sequences, 95% found once; its top ten account for less than 0.2%. The specimen sequenced was CD8+ T cells from PBMCs. Receptors were obtained from a human donor with Susac syndrome. Both conserved end residues are part of each CDR3. A D gene is named only where the DNA matches it firmly. The size field is filled for only some rows; it gives once, few, many or a size class.

v_gene	abundance	j_gene	d_gene	len	CDR3nt	CDR3aa
TRBV4-1	.	TRBJ1-1	TRBD1	14	TGCGCCAGCAGCCTGGGGACAGGGGTTACTGAAGCTTTCTTT	CASSLGTGVTEAFF
TRBV5-6	.	TRBJ1-1	TRBD1	16	TGTGCCAGCAGCTTTGGGACAGGGATCATGAACACTGAAGCTTTCTTT	CASSFGTGIMNTEAFF
TRBV7-3	.	TRBJ2-1	.	11	TGTGCCAGCTCCAATACTAATGAGCAGTTCTTC	CASSNTNEQFF
TRBV11-2	.	TRBJ2-1	TRBD2	18	TGTGCCAGCAGCTTACCGGCTGTCTTTCCGGGGGGATACAATGAGCAGTTCTTC	CASSLPAVFPGGYNEQFF
TRBV3-1	.	TRBJ2-5	TRBD2	14	TGTGCCAGCAGCCGGGCGGGGGTCTTAGAGACCCAGTACTTC	CASSRAGVLETQYF
TRBV27	once	TRBJ1-6	TRBD1	14	TGTGCCAGCAGTACCGGACAGGGTGAATCACCCCTCCACTTT	CASSTGQGESPLHF
TRBV7-2	.	TRBJ2-7	TRBD1	15	TGTGCCAGCAGCGTTACCGGGACAGGGAACTACGAGCAGTACTTC	CASSVTGTGNYEQYF
TRBV2	.	TRBJ2-7	.	15	TGTGCCAGCAGTGAAGCGACGGGAGCTCTCTACGAGCAGTACTTC	CASSEATGALYEQYF
TRBV10-1	.	TRBJ1-2	.	13	TGCGCCAGCAGTGAGTCCGGGGCCGGTGGCTACACCTTC	CASSESGAGGYTF
TRBV13	.	TRBJ2-3	TRBD2	16	TGTGCCAGCAGCCAACTACTAGCGGGGGTTACAGATACGCAGTATTTT	CASSQLLAGVTDTQYF
TRBV3-1	.	TRBJ1-2	.	14	TGTGCCAGCAGCCAAAAAGGTGGCCACTATGGCTACACCTTC	CASSQKGGHYGYTF
TRBV3-1	.	TRBJ2-1	.	16	TGTGCCAGCAGCCAAGATCTCAGGGCTTCCTACAATGAGCAGTTCTTC	CASSQDLRASYNEQFF
TRBV4-1	.	TRBJ1-1	.	13	TGCGCCAGCAGCGTTACCGAGAACACTGAAGCTTTCTTT	CASSVTENTEAFF
TRBV3-1	.	TRBJ2-7	TRBD1	14	TGTGCCAGCAGCCAAGTAGACAGGGACTACGAGCAGTACTTC	CASSQVDRDYEQYF
TRBV6-4	.	TRBJ2-6	.	19	TGTGCCAGCAAATATGGTAGGGCCGCCCCTAACTCTGGGGCCAACGTCCTGACTTTC	CASKYGRAAPNSGANVLTF
TRBV9	.	TRBJ2-5	.	16	TGTGCCAGCAGCGTAGAGGGGGGGACGGAAGAAGAGACCCAGTACTTC	CASSVEGGTEEETQYF
TRBV19	.	TRBJ2-1	.	13	TGTGCCAGTAGTATGTCCGCCTACAATGAGCAGTTCTTC	CASSMSAYNEQFF
TRBV13	.	TRBJ2-1	TRBD2	16	TGTGCCAGCAGCTCCGGGACTAGCGGGATCTACAATGAGCAGTTCTTC	CASSSGTSGIYNEQFF
TRBV12-3/TRBV12-4	.	TRBJ2-7	.	13	TGTGCCAGCAGTGAGACTCTCTCCTACGAGCAGTACTTC	CASSETLSYEQYF
TRBV7-9	.	TRBJ2-1	.	13	TGTGCCAGCAGCTTGAGCTGGGGTGGGGAACAGTTCTTC	CASSLSWGGEQFF
TRBV25-1	.	TRBJ1-3	.	14	TGTGCCAGCAGTGAAGGGCTCTCTGGAAACACCATATATTTT	CASSEGLSGNTIYF
TRBV11-2	.	TRBJ2-7	.	14	TGTGCCAGCAGCTCACACGGGACGGTCTACGAGCAGTACTTC	CASSSHGTVYEQYF
TRBV29-1	.	TRBJ2-3	.	14	TGCAGCACATTAGCGGAAGCGCTCACAGATACGCAGTATTTT	CSTLAEALTDTQYF
TRBV4-1	few	TRBJ1-2	TRBD1	16	TGCGCCAGCAGCCATCGCGGACAGGGAAGGCAGGGGGGCTACACCTTC	CASSHRGQGRQGGYTF
TRBV7-9	few	TRBJ2-7	.	15	TGTGCCAGCAGCTTGGCAGCGGGTTCCTCCTACGAGCAGTACTTC	CASSLAAGSSYEQYF
TRBV15	.	TRBJ1-1	.	13	TGTGCCACCAGCGATACCAGGGCGGGTGAAGCTTTCTTT	CATSDTRAGEAFF
TRBV4-1	.	TRBJ1-1	TRBD1	16	TGCGCCAGCAGAGAAGGGACAGGGGCGGGGAACACTGAAGCTTTCTTT	CASREGTGAGNTEAFF
TRBV24-1	.	TRBJ2-3	TRBD2	17	TGTGCCACCAGTGACCAACGGACTAGCGGGATTGGAGATACGCAGTATTTT	CATSDQRTSGIGDTQYF
TRBV20-1	.	TRBJ2-7	TRBD2	16	TGCAGTGCTAGAGACGCTTCTGGGACTAGCGGGAACGAGCAGTACTTC	CSARDASGTSGNEQYF
TRBV6-5	.	TRBJ2-7	TRBD1	16	TGTGCCAGCAGTTCCAGACAGGGCGCCCTCGGGATCGAGCAGTACTTC	CASSSRQGALGIEQYF
TRBV3-1	.	TRBJ2-2	.	13	TGTGCCAGCAGCCAAGATCGAACGAGGGAGCTGTTTTTT	CASSQDRTRELFF